This TCR beta chain originates from a study of siplizumab effects on memory and regulatory T cells. Profiling relied on immunoSEQ multiplex PCR, and the TCRdb table lists in-frame clones only, not all of them. Found here are some 100,000 clones, less than 95% of them singletons; the top ten hold less than 1.5%. The CDR3 extends over 15 amino acids. V lost 5 bases to trimming and J lost 5 bases; unmatched junction nucleotides: 7. Germline V CDR1 and CDR2: SGHTA, FQGNSA. This chain joins TRBV7-2 and TRBJ2-5; 11 nucleotides match TRBD1. Sequencing was performed on non-Treg CD4+ T cells sorted from blood. The origin of this receptor is a human donor in good health. The CDR3 is CASSTLGTGGETQYF. As DNA, the CDR3 is TGTGCCAGCAGCACCCTAGGGACAGGGGGGGAGACCCAGTACTTC.